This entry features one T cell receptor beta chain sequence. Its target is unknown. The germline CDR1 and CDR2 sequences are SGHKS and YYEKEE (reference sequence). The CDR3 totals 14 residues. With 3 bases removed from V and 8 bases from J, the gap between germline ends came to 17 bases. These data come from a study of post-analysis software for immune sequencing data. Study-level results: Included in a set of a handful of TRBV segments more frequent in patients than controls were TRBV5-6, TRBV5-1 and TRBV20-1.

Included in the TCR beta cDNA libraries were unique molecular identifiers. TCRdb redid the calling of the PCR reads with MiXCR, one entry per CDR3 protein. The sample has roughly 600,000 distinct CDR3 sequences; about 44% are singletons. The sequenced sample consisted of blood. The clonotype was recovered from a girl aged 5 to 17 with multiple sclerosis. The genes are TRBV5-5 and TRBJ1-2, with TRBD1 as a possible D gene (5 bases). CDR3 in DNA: TGTGCCAGCAGCTCGGACACGGGCCCGGCGGGCTACACCTTC. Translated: CASSSDTGPAGYTF.